These T cell receptor beta chains were read from a single sample in a study of blood T cell repertoires in COVID-19. Sequencing was performed with immunoSEQ multiplex PCR; in TCRdb, only in-frame clones are kept and a portion is missing. The data contain more than 200,000 clones, about 79% of them singletons. The sample was peripheral blood. These receptors were taken from a woman aged 35 to 49 who had recovered from COVID-19. Each CDR3 is given with its conserved first and last residue. The order of the fields is J gene, CDR3 length, clone size, V gene, D gene, CDR3 DNA, CDR3 protein. D genes are given only for firm matches. Not every row has a clone size; where given, it reads once, few, many or a size class.

J: TRBJ1-2
length: 13
size: .
V: TRBV4-1
D: TRBD1
DNA: TGCGCCAGCAGCCAGGACAGGAACTATGGCTACACCTTC
CDR3: CASSQDRNYGYTF

J: TRBJ2-5
length: 12
size: .
V: TRBV23-1
D: .
DNA: TGCGCCAGCCCTAAGCGGGTGGAGACCCAGTACTTC
CDR3: CASPKRVETQYF

J: TRBJ1-2
length: 12
size: .
V: TRBV11-2
D: .
DNA: TGTGCCAGCAGCTCCGGGGGCTATGGCTACACCTTC
CDR3: CASSSGGYGYTF

J: TRBJ1-1
length: 13
size: .
V: TRBV5-6
D: .
DNA: TGTGCCAGCAGCTTTTCCGCGGTCACTGAAGCTTTCTTT
CDR3: CASSFSAVTEAFF

J: TRBJ1-5
length: 14
size: few
V: TRBV19
D: TRBD1
DNA: TGTGCCAGTAGTATGACAGGGGGCGGGCAGCCCCAGCATTTT
CDR3: CASSMTGGGQPQHF

J: TRBJ2-2
length: 16
size: .
V: TRBV7-9
D: .
DNA: TGTGCCAGCAGCCAGGCACAGCTCCCGAACACCGGGGAGCTGTTTTTT
CDR3: CASSQAQLPNTGELFF

J: TRBJ1-2
length: 15
size: .
V: TRBV7-8
D: .
DNA: TGTGCCAGCAGCTTAAAAGGCAGGGGAGTCTATGGCTACACCTTC
CDR3: CASSLKGRGVYGYTF

J: TRBJ2-3
length: 15
size: .
V: TRBV29-1
D: TRBD2
DNA: TGCAGCGTTGAAGGGACTAGCGGGGTCGGAGATACGCAGTATTTT
CDR3: CSVEGTSGVGDTQYF

J: TRBJ2-7
length: 14
size: .
V: TRBV4-3
D: .
DNA: TGCGCCAGCAGCCAAGAACGTAGGGGAGGACAGCAGTACTTC
CDR3: CASSQERRGGQQYF

J: TRBJ2-1
length: 13
size: .
V: TRBV27
D: TRBD2
DNA: TGTGCCAGCAGTGGGCGGACTAGCGGGCAGCAGTTCTTC
CDR3: CASSGRTSGQQFF